The 29 T cell receptor beta chains below come from one sample, sequenced in a study of blood T cell repertoires in COVID-19. Data came from immunoSEQ multiplex PCR; TCRdb stores just in-frame clones and leaves some out. The sample lists 230,000 or so clones, around 84% occurring once. Specimen: PBMCs or T cells enriched from blood (not recorded which). The receptors originated from a woman between 45 and 65 years old who had been exposed to COVID-19.

The V call is TRBV29-1, the J call TRBJ2-5, with 12 bases fitting TRBD2. CDR3 length equals 19 residues. Germline CDR1 and CDR2: SQVTM and ANQGSEA. The V gene end was trimmed by 0 bases and the J gene end by 5 bases; junction bases not matched to a gene: 16. CDR3 in amino acids: CSVEDLTALAGGRSETQYF. CDR3 sequence (DNA): TGCAGCGTTGAAGATCTTACAGCTCTAGCGGGGGGGCGATCGGAGACCCAGTACTTC.

The V and J genes are TRBV10-3 and TRBJ1-2; 8 bases line up with TRBD1. The V gene's germline CDR1 is ENHRY and CDR2 SYGVKD. The CDR3 extends over 16 amino acids. Trimming removed 0 bases from V and 3 bases from J; junction bases left unmatched: 6. The CDR3 here is CAISESGQGRYYGYTF. CDR3 bases: TGTGCCATCAGTGAGTCCGGACAGGGAAGGTACTATGGCTACACCTTC.

The chain carries TRBV11-2 and TRBJ2-5; D perhaps matches TRBD2 (6 bases). This CDR3 spans 14 amino acids. V lost 0 bases and J 7 bases, leaving 12 bases between the germline ends. Germline V gives CDR1 SGHAT, CDR2 FQNNGV. CDR3 residues: CASSLDESEGTQYF. In nucleotides, the CDR3 is TGTGCCAGCAGCTTAGATGAATCGGAGGGGACCCAGTACTTC.

The chain carries TRBV19 and TRBJ1-5; no firm D call. The germline V gene has CDR1 LNHDA and CDR2 SQIVND (reference sequence). This CDR3 contains 19 residues. With 3 bases removed from V and 0 bases from J, the gap between germline ends came to 21 bases. CDR3 in DNA: TGTGCCAGTAGTATGCCAGAGGTGAGCATTTTTTATAGCAATCAGCCCCAGCATTTT. This gives the protein CASSMPEVSIFYSNQPQHF. The complete variable domain, with remaining parts taken from reference TRBV19 and TRBJ1-5, reads DGGITQSPKYLFRKEGQNVTLSCEQNLNHDAMYWYRQDPGQGLRLIYYSQIVNDFQKGDIAEGYSVSREKKESFPLTVTSAQKNPTAFYLCASSMPEVSIFYSNQPQHFGDGTRLSIL.

This chain joins TRBV25-1 and TRBJ1-1, with D perhaps matching TRBD1 (6 bases). Trimming removed 0 bases at V and 6 bases at J, with 17 bases between. The CDR3 spans 16 residues. Germline V CDR1 and CDR2: MGHDK, SYGVNS. The CDR3 bases are TGTGCCAGCAGTGAATATTCCTGGGCAGGGGAATCTGAAGCTTTCTTT. Translation: CASSEYSWAGESEAFF.

This clone was seen once. V usage is TRBV19 and J usage is TRBJ1-4; D is perhaps TRBD1 (6 bases). This CDR3 region has 15 residues. Germline V lookup: CDR1 LNHDA, CDR2 SQIVND (reference sequence). The germline V and J ends were trimmed by 6 bases and 1 base, with 12 bases remaining between them. CDR3: CASSQGFGTNEKLFF. The CDR3 DNA is TGTGCCAGTAGCCAGGGGTTCGGAACTAATGAAAAACTGTTTTTT.

The rearrangement links TRBV3-1 (or the pseudogene TRBV3-2) to TRBJ1-4, with D maybe TRBD1 (6 bases). The ends were cut back, 3 bases at V and 7 bases at J, with 6 bases in the middle. The CDR3 spans 12 residues. The germline V gene encodes CDR1 LGHDT and CDR2 YNNKEL (reference sequence). In DNA, the CDR3 is TGTGCCAGCAGCCACAGGGGTGAAAAACTGTTTTTT. It specifies CASSHRGEKLFF.

V gene TRBV6-5 combines with J gene TRBJ2-2; D uncertain. The length of the CDR3 is 12 residues. The germline CDR1 and CDR2 sequences are MNHEY and SVGAGI. The V end was cut by 4 bases, the J end by 7 bases, with 7 bases between. The CDR3 nucleotides read TGTGCCAGCAGTTTTCGAGTCGGGGAGCTGTTTTTT. It yields the protein CASSFRVGELFF.

Concerning this clone itself: Other DNA sequences in the same sample also yield this CDR3. The rearrangement uses TRBV12-3 or TRBV12-4 and TRBJ2-2, with TRBD2 as a possible D gene (6 bases). The germline V and J ends were trimmed by 8 bases and 1 base, with 8 bases remaining between them. The length of the CDR3 is 13 residues. The CDR3, as DNA: TGTGCCAGCGGGCGGGGGAACACCGGGGAGCTGTTTTTT. It is translated as CASGRGNTGELFF.

J is TRBJ2-2 and V is TRBV2, with a weak D call TRBD2 (5 bases). The ends were cut back, 5 bases at V and 0 bases at J, with 10 bases in the middle. Germline CDR1 and CDR2: SNHLY and FYNNEI. This CDR3 spans 15 amino acids. CDR3 protein: CASSQDSPNTGELFF. The CDR3 DNA follows: TGTGCCAGCAGTCAGGACTCCCCGAACACCGGGGAGCTGTTTTTT.

The chain recombines TRBV5-1 with TRBJ1-2; 10 bases align to TRBD1. Germline V gene sequence: CDR1 SGHRS, CDR2 YFSETQ. This CDR3 is built from 13 residues. Trimming cost V 5 bases and J 8 bases; bases outside gene matches: 6. DNA for the CDR3: TGCGCCAGCAGTTGGGACAGGGGTGAAGGCTACACCTTC. Residues: CASSWDRGEGYTF.

A single count supports this clone. The chain combines TRBV18 with TRBJ2-3, with TRBD2 matching over 9 bases. CDR3 length equals 15 residues. The trim removed 6 bases at V and 1 base at J, leaving 5 bases unmatched. Per germline, CDR1 KGHSH and CDR2 LQKENI. CDR3 amino acids: CASSERGAGTDTQYF. The CDR3 region has the DNA TGTGCCAGCTCGGAGCGGGGGGCCGGCACAGATACGCAGTATTTT.

In its sample, this clone was seen once. This rearrangement joins TRBV28 to TRBJ1-1; unclear D gene. This CDR3 is built from 12 residues. Trimming took 5 bases from V and 6 from J, leaving 10 bases between them. Germline CDR1 and CDR2: MDHEN and SYDVKM. CDR3 sequence reads: CASSNRNAEAFF. CDR3 coding DNA: TGTGCCAGCAGTAATAGAAACGCTGAAGCTTTCTTT.

This chain links TRBV29-1 with TRBJ2-3; D may be TRBD2 (6 bases). This CDR3 spans 13 amino acids. The V end was cut by 7 bases, the J end by 5 bases, with 16 bases between. Germline-derived CDR1 and CDR2 are SQVTM and ANQGSEA. The CDR3 sequence is CSAGWRGVDTQYF. DNA of the CDR3: TGCAGCGCGGGTTGGAGGGGAGTAGATACGCAGTATTTT.

A few counts support this clone. The chain recombines TRBV9 with TRBJ1-1, with D unresolved. V lost 3 bases, J lost 6 bases, and 12 bases lay in between. The germline V gene has CDR1 SGDLS and CDR2 YYNGEE. This CDR3 has 13 amino acids. The CDR3 DNA reads TGTGCCAGCAGCGGTGGAGAGCCGGCTGAAGCTTTCTTT. It is translated as CASSGGEPAEAFF.

The sample holds a few counts of this clone. The chain carries TRBV4-3 and TRBJ1-2; TRBD1 matches at 9 bases. Germline lookup yields CDR1 LGHNA and CDR2 YSLEER. The ends lost 3 bases at V and 5 bases at J; junction bases unmatched: 1. The CDR3 has 13 amino acids. In DNA form, the CDR3 reads TGCGCCAGCAGCCACGGACAGGGGTATGGCTACACCTTC. Amino acid sequence: CASSHGQGYGYTF.

V and J are TRBV6-4 and TRBJ2-4; tentative D call: TRBD2 (5 bases). The germline V gene encodes CDR1 MRHNA and CDR2 SNTAGT. The CDR3 length is 13 residues. V lost 4 bases to trimming and J lost 9 bases, with 13 bases between them. CDR3 in amino acids: CASSGRPEGIQYF. Written as DNA, the CDR3 is TGTGCCAGCAGTGGCCGACCCGAGGGCATTCAGTACTTC.

The gene calls are TRBV30 and TRBJ2-2, with 13 nucleotides matching TRBD2. The CDR3 covers 16 residues. Germline-derived CDR1 and CDR2 are GTSNPN and SVGIG (reference sequence). Germline trimming cut 1 base from V and 6 bases from J; bases unmatched to any gene: 5. CDR3 DNA sequence: TGTGCCTGGAGTGACGGGACTAGCGGGGAGTCCGGGGAGCTGTTTTTT. As protein: CAWSDGTSGESGELFF.

The chain carries TRBV18 and TRBJ2-3; 10 bases align to TRBD1. Trimming took 3 bases from V and 2 from J; bases not matched to a gene: 5. This CDR3 spans 16 amino acids. The germline V gene encodes CDR1 KGHSH and CDR2 LQKENI. CDR3 amino acids: CASSPGTGDLTDTQYF. The CDR3 nucleotides are TGTGCCAGCTCACCCGGGACAGGGGACCTCACAGATACGCAGTATTTT. Full variable domain (outside the CDR3, taken from reference TRBV18 and TRBJ2-3): NAGVMQNPRHLVRRRGQEARLRCSPMKGHSHVYWYRQLPEEGLKFMVYLQKENIIDESGMPKERFSAEFPKEGPSILRIQQVVRGDSAAYFCASSPGTGDLTDTQYFGPGTRLTVL.

This clone was seen only a few times. This chain joins TRBV19 and TRBJ2-7, with D uncertain. This CDR3 has 14 residues. Germline lookup yields CDR1 LNHDA and CDR2 SQIVND (reference sequence). Trimming removed 4 bases from V and 2 bases from J, with 12 bases in between. The CDR3 DNA is TGTGCCAGTAGTACCAGTCCTCTCACCTACGAGCAGTACTTC. Translation: CASSTSPLTYEQYF.

V usage is TRBV10-2 and J usage is TRBJ1-6; tentatively, D is TRBD1 (6 bases). Germline CDR1 reads WSHSY; CDR2 reads SAAADI. The V end lost 8 bases, the J end lost 5 bases, and 13 bases lay between the germline ends. This CDR3 has 14 amino acids. The CDR3 bases are TGCGCCAGCGAGGACAGCGGAAATAATTCACCCCTCCACTTT. As protein: CASEDSGNNSPLHF.

The J gene is TRBJ1-2, the V gene TRBV4-1; perhaps TRBD1 as D (5 bases). There are 14 residues in the CDR3. Germline CDR1 is MGHRA and CDR2 is YSYEKL. V lost 0 bases to trimming and J lost 8 bases, with 13 bases between them. The CDR3 DNA sequence: TGCGCCAGCAGCCAAGAGAGTAAGGGGCGAGGCTACACCTTC. Translation: CASSQESKGRGYTF.

The J gene is TRBJ2-7, the V gene TRBV12-3 or TRBV12-4; D uncertain. The V end lost 4 bases, the J end lost 3 bases, and 10 bases lay between the germline ends. There are 13 residues in the CDR3. The CDR3 nucleotides read TGTGCCAGCAGTTATTCAGGTTACTACGAGCAGTACTTC. Protein sequence: CASSYSGYYEQYF.

The rearrangement links TRBV5-8 to TRBJ1-2; 8 bases map to TRBD1. This CDR3 contains 15 residues. The germline CDR1 and CDR2 sequences are SGHTS and YDEGEE. With 4 bases clipped from V and 10 bases from J, the junction kept 15 bases outside the gene matches. CDR3 nucleotide sequence: TGTGCCAGCAGCCATGACAGGGGCCGGATGGTGGTCTACACCTTC. As protein: CASSHDRGRMVVYTF.

The chain links TRBV5-1 to TRBJ1-2; possibly TRBD1 for D (5 bases). V was clipped by 4 bases and J by 6 bases, with 16 bases between them. The CDR3 runs to 14 residues. Germline CDR1 reads SGHRS; CDR2 reads YFSETQ. CDR3 nucleotides: TGCGCCAGCAGCCCCACCGCAGGGCTCAATGGCTACACCTTC. This codes for CASSPTAGLNGYTF.

The chain employs TRBV2 and TRBJ1-1; a weak D match, TRBD1 (6 bases). Looked up from germline, CDR1 is SNHLY and CDR2 is FYNNEI. Trimming shortened V by 6 bases and J by 0 bases, and 17 bases separated the two germline ends. The CDR3 is 16 amino acids. The CDR3 region has the DNA TGTGCCAGCAGGAAAGGAAATGGACAGTTGAACACTGAAGCTTTCTTT. This codes for CASRKGNGQLNTEAFF.

The chain carries TRBV5-1 and TRBJ1-2, with 9 bases that match TRBD1. V trimming: 7 bases; J trimming: 2 bases; junction bases outside the gene matches: 12. There are 16 residues in the CDR3. CDR1 and CDR2 from the germline V gene are SGHRS and YFSETQ. The CDR3 loop is CASYAGQGGANYGYTF. CDR3 sequence (DNA): TGCGCCAGCTACGCGGGACAGGGAGGTGCGAACTATGGCTACACCTTC.

This clone was counted only a few times. The rearrangement uses TRBV7-6 and TRBJ2-2; D might be TRBD2 (7 bases). The CDR3 covers 16 residues. Trimming cost V 5 bases and J 1 base, with 14 bases left between them. Per the germline V gene, CDR1 is SGHVS and CDR2 is FNYEAQ. DNA for the CDR3: TGTGCCAGCAGCCCCAAGGGGGGGCAGAACACCGGGGAGCTGTTTTTT. The encoded protein is CASSPKGGQNTGELFF. Using reference TRBV7-6 and TRBJ2-2 for the parts outside the CDR3, the full variable domain is GAGVSQSPRYKVTKRGQDVALRCDPISGHVSLYWYRQALGQGPEFLTYFNYEAQQDKSGLPNDRFSAERPEGSISTLTIQRTEQRDSAMYRCASSPKGGQNTGELFFGEGSRLTVL.

This clone was seen a few times. This CDR3 reads CASSTGTLDYEQYF. Written as DNA, the CDR3 is TGTGCCAGCAGTACCGGGACTTTAGACTACGAGCAGTACTTC. The chain has TRBV2 and TRBJ2-7; D may be TRBD2 (6 bases). The length of the CDR3 is 14 residues. With 5 bases removed from V and 3 bases from J, the gap between germline ends came to 14 bases. CDR1 and CDR2 (germline): SNHLY, FYNNEI. Using reference TRBV2 and TRBJ2-7 for the parts outside the CDR3, the full variable domain is EPEVTQTPSHQVTQMGQEVILRCVPISNHLYFYWYRQILGQKVEFLVSFYNNEISEKSEIFDDQFSVERPDGSNFTLKIRSTKLEDSAMYFCASSTGTLDYEQYFGPGTRLTVT.